What follows is one T cell receptor (beta chain) and its context. Its antigen remains unidentified. Libraries were prepared by immunoSEQ multiplex PCR; TCRdb keeps only in-frame clonotypes and omits some of them. The profile shows around 80,000 clones, 70% to 90% of them singletons. This specimen belongs to a study of T cell responses to AZD1222 COVID-19 vaccine. Whole-study findings and limits: Sampled repertoires all dated from after the peak T cell response. Baseline antibody screening turned up just five to seven seropositive AZD1222 recipients. White British donors predominated, females outnumbered males, and clonal diversity was possibly underestimated. Once two AZD1222 doses were given, Spike-specific TCR breadth and depth went up.

V lost 5 bases and J 6 bases, leaving 5 bases between the germline ends. The CDR3 spans 12 residues. The germline gives CDR1 SGHAT, CDR2 FQNNGV. This TCR derives from an adult who received the AZD1222 COVID-19 vaccine. The chain employs TRBV11-2 and TRBJ1-6, with unresolved D. The sequenced sample was peripheral blood, obtained 28 days after the second AZD1222 dose. DNA for the CDR3: TGTGCCAGCAGCACAATTAATTCACCCCTCCACTTT. Translated, it gives CASSTINSPLHF.